This TCR beta chain is drawn from a study of patients and donors after allogeneic stem cell transplantation. From the RT-PCR reads, TCRdb called clonotypes with MiXCR, one entry per CDR3 protein. The profile shows around 30,000 distinct CDR3 sequences, more than 8% of them singletons. V was trimmed by 6 bases and J by 2 bases, leaving 14 bases between them. CDR1 and CDR2 from the germline V gene are MNHNS and SASEGT. The CDR3 is made up of 14 amino acids. The TCR sequence derives from a human donor who was either an allogeneic HSCT recipient or a stem cell or donor lymphocyte infusion donor (not recorded which). It is not recorded whose cells these are; they may come from a transplant donor. The source material was blood, either unsorted or a sorted T cell fraction (not recorded which). The gene calls are TRBV6-1 and TRBJ2-7; TRBD1 is a possible D gene (6 bases). The CDR3 coding sequence is TGTGCCAGCAGGCCACAGGGTGGCGCCTACGAGCAGTACTTC. This encodes CASRPQGGAYEQYF.